This is a list of T cell receptor beta chains from one sample in a study of blood T cell repertoires in COVID-19. This table comes from immunoSEQ multiplex PCR, and its TCRdb copy is limited to in-frame clones, with some not included. The repertoire has 150,000 or so clones, over 75% of them found once; the top ten carry 2.5% to 3%. Sequencing was carried out using PBMCs or T cells enriched from blood (not recorded which). The receptors derive from a woman aged 50 to 65 who had recovered from COVID-19. CDR3s leave out the opening cysteine and the closing phenylalanine or tryptophan.

v_gene: TRBV5-4
CDR3aa: ASSETSGIQETQY

v_gene: TRBV5-1
CDR3aa: ASTGVSGANVLT

v_gene: TRBV11-2
CDR3aa: ASQASGTYNEQF

v_gene: TRBV3-1/TRBV3-2
CDR3aa: ASSQAKRESAGELF

v_gene: TRBV6-5
CDR3aa: ASSYRTGGNQPQH

v_gene: TRBV5-6
CDR3aa: ASSLGWTGDEKLF

v_gene: TRBV28
CDR3aa: ASGDYSGNTIY

v_gene: TRBV12-5
CDR3aa: ASGPPLGQVGGF

v_gene: TRBV19
CDR3aa: ASRGGTGVYGYT

v_gene: TRBV5-4
CDR3aa: ASSPGLGGTEAF

v_gene: TRBV27
CDR3aa: ASSLSRDTQY

v_gene: TRBV5-4
CDR3aa: ASSLDWDSGNREQY

v_gene: TRBV3-1/TRBV3-2
CDR3aa: ASSHWDKNIYGYT

v_gene: TRBV27
CDR3aa: ASSSHGTGHEKLF

v_gene: TRBV11-2
CDR3aa: ASSRGGIMNTEAF